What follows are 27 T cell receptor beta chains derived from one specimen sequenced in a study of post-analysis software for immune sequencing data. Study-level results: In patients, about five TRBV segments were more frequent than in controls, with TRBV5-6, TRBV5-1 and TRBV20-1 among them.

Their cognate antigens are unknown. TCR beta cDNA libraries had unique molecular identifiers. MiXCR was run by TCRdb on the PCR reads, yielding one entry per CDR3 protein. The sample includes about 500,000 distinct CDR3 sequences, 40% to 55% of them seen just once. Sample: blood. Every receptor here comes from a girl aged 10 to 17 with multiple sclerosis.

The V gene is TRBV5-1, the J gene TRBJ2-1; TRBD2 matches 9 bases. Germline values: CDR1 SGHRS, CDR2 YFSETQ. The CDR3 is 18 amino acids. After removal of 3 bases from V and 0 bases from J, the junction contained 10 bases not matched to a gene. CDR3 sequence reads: CASSSEGAGGSSYNEQFF. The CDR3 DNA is TGCGCCAGCAGCTCTGAGGGGGCGGGAGGGAGCTCCTACAATGAGCAGTTCTTC.

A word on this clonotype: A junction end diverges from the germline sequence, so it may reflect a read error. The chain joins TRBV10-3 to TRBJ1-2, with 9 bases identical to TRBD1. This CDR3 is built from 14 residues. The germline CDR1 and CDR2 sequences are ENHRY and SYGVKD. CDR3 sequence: CAINGDRADYDYTF. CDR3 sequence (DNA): TGTGCCATCAACGGGGACAGGGCAGACTATGACTACACCTTC.

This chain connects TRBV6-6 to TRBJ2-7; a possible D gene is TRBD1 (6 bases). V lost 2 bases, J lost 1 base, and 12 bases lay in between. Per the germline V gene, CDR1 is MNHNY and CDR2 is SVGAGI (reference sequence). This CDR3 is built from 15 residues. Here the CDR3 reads CASSYQGTPSYEQYF. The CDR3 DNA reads TGTGCCAGCAGTTACCAGGGGACCCCGTCCTACGAGCAGTACTTC.

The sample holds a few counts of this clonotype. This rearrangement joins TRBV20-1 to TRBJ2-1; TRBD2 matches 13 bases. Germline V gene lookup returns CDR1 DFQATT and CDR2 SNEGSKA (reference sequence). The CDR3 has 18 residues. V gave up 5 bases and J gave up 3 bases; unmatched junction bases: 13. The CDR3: CSAPSGLAGWASYNEQFF. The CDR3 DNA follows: TGCAGTGCTCCCTCGGGACTAGCGGGATGGGCTAGCTACAATGAGCAGTTCTTC.

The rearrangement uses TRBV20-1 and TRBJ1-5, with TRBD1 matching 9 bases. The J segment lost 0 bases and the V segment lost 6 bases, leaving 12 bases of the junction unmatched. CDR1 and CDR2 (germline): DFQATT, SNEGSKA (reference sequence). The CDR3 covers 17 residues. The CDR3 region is CSANGQGRRYSNQPQHF. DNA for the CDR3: TGCAGTGCGAACGGACAGGGGAGAAGGTATAGCAATCAGCCCCAGCATTTT.

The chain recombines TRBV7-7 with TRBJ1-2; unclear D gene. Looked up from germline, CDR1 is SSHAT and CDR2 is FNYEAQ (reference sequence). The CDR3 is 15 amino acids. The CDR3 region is CASGLRRMGNYGYTF. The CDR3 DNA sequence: TGTGCTAGCGGCTTAAGACGGATGGGAAACTATGGCTACACCTTC. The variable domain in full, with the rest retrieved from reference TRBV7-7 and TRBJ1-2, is GAGVSQSPRYKVTKRGQDVTLRCDPISSHATLYWYQQALGQGPEFLTYFNYEAQPDKSGLPSDRFSAERPEGSISTLTIQRTEQRDSAMYRCASGLRRMGNYGYTFGSGTRLTVV.

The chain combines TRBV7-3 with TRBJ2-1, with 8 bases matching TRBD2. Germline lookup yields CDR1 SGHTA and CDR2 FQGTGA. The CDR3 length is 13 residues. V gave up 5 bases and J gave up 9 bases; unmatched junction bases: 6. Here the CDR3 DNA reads TGTGCCAGCAGCCACACTAGCGGCGGTGAGCAGTTCTTC. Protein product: CASSHTSGGEQFF.

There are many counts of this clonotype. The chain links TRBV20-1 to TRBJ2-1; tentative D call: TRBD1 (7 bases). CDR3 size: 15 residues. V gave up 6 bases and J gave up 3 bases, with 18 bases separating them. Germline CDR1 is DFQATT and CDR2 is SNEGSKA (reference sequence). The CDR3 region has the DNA TGCAGTGCCAGGGGGGACCTCTACGGCTACAATGAGCAGTTCTTC. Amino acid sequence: CSARGDLYGYNEQFF.

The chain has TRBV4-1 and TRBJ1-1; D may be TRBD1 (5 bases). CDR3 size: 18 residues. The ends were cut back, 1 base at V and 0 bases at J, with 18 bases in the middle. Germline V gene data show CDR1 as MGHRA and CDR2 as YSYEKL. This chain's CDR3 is CASSQVGTRTLLNTEAFF. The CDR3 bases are TGCGCCAGCAGCCAAGTGGGGACCCGAACCCTGTTGAACACTGAAGCTTTCTTT.

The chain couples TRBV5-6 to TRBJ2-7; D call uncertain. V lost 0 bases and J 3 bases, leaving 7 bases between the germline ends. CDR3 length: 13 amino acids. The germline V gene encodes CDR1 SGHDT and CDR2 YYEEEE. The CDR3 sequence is CASSLEGLYEQYF. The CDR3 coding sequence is TGTGCCAGCAGCTTGGAAGGGCTCTACGAGCAGTACTTC.

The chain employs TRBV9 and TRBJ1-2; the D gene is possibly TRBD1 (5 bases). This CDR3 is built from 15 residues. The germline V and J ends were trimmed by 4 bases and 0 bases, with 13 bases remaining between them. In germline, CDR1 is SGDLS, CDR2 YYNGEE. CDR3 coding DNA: TGTGCCAGCAGCCCGGGGCTTTTGGCTAACTATGGCTACACCTTC. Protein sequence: CASSPGLLANYGYTF.

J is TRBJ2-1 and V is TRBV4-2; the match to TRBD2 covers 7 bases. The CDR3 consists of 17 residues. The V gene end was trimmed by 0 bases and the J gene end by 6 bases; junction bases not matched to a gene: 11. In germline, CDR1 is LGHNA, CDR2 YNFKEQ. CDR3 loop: CASSQEASGLPCNEQFF. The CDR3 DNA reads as TGTGCCAGCAGCCAAGAGGCTAGCGGCTTACCCTGCAATGAGCAGTTCTTC.

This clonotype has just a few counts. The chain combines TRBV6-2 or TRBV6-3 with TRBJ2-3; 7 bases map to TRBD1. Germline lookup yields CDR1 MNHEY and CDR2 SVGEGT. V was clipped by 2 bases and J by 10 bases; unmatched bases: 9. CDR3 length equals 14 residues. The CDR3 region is CASSYGLAGGAQYF. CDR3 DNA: TGTGCCAGCAGTTACGGGCTAGCAGGGGGTGCGCAGTATTTT.

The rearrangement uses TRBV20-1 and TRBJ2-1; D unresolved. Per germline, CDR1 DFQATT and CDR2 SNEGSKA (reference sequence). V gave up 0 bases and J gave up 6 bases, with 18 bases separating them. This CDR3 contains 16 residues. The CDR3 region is CSARDLGTYTGNEQFF. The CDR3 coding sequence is TGCAGTGCTAGAGATCTAGGCACCTATACGGGCAATGAGCAGTTCTTC.

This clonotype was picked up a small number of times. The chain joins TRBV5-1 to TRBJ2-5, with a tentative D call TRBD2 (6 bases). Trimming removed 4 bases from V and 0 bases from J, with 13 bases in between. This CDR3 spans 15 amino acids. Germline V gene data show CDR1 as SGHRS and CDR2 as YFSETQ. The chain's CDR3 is CASSLGGTDQETQYF. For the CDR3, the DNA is TGCGCCAGCAGCCTGGGCGGGACGGACCAAGAGACCCAGTACTTC.

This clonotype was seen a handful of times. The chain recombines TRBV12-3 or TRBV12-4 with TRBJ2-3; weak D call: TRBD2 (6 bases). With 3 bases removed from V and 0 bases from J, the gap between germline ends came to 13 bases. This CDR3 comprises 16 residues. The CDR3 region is CASSLGLAPSTDTQYF. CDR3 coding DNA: TGTGCCAGCAGTTTGGGGCTAGCGCCTAGCACAGATACGCAGTATTTT.

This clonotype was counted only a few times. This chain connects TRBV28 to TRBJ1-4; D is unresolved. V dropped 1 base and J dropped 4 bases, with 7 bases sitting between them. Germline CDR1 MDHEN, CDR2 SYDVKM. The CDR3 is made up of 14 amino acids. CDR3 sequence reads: CASSLSGFNEKLFF. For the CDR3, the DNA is TGTGCCAGCAGTTTATCGGGATTTAATGAAAAACTGTTTTTT.

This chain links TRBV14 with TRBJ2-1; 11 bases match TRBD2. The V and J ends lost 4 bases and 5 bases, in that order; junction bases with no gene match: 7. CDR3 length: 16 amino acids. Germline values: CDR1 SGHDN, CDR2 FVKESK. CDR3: CASSPGTSGADNEQFF. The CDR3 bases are TGTGCCAGCAGCCCCGGGACTAGCGGCGCCGACAATGAGCAGTTCTTC.

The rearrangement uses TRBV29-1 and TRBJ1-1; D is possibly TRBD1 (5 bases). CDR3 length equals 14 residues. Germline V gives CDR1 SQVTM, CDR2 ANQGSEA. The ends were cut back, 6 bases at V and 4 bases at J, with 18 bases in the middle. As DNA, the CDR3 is TGCAGCGTCAATACCCAGGGACGGGGCACTGAAGCTTTCTTT. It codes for CSVNTQGRGTEAFF.

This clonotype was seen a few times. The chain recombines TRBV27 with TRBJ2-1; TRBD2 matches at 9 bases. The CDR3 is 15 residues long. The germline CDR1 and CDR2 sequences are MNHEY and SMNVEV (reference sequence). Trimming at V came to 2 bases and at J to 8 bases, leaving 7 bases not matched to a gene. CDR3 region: CASSLVAGVFDEQFF. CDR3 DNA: TGTGCCAGCAGTTTAGTAGCGGGAGTGTTCGATGAGCAGTTCTTC.

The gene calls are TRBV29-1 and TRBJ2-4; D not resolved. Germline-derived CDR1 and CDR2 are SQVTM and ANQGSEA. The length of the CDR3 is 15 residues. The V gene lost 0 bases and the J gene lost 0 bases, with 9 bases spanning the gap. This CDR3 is CSVEERWEAKNIQYF. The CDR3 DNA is TGCAGCGTTGAAGAGCGGTGGGAAGCCAAAAACATTCAGTACTTC. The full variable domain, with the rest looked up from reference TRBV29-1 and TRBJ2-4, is SAVISQKPSRDICQRGTSLTIQCQVDSQVTMMFWYRQQPGQSLTLIATANQGSEATYESGFVIDKFPISRPNLTFSTLTVSNMSPEDSSIYLCSVEERWEAKNIQYFGAGTRLSVL.

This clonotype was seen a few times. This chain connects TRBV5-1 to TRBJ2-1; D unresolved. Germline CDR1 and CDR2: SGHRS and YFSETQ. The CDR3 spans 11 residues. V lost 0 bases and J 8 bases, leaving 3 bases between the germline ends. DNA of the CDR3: TGCGCCAGCAGCTTGGAACATGAGCAGTTCTTC. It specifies CASSLEHEQFF.

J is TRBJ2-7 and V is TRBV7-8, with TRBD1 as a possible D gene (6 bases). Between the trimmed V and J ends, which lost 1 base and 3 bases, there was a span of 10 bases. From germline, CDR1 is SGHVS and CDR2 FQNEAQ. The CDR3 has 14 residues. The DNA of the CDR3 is TGTGCCAGCAGCTTAGATGGCAGGGGCTACGAGCAGTACTTC. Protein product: CASSLDGRGYEQYF.

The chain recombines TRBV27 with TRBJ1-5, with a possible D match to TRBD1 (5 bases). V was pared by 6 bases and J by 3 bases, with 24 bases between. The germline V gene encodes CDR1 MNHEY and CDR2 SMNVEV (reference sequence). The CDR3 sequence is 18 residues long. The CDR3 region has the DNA TGTGCCAGCAGCCCAGACCGGGTGGCGACAGAGGACAATCAGCCCCAGCATTTT. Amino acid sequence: CASSPDRVATEDNQPQHF.

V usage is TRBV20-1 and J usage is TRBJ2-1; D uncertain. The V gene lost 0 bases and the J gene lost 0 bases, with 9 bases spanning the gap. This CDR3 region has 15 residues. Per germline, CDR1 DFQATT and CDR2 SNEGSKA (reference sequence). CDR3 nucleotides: TGCAGTGCTAGAGATTTAAGGGTCTCCTACAATGAGCAGTTCTTC. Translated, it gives CSARDLRVSYNEQFF.

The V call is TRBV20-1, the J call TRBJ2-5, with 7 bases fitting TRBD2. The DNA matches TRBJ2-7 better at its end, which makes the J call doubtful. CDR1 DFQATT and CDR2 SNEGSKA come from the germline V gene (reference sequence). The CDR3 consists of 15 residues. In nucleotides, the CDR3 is TGCAGTGCTAGTCCCTGGGGGGGTACGGCCTACGAGCAGTACTTC. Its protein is CSASPWGGTAYEQYF.

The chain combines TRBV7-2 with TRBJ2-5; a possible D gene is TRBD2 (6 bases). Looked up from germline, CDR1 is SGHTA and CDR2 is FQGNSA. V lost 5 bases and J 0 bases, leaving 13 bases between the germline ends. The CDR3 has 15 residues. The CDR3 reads CASSPVRGYQETQYF. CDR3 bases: TGTGCCAGCAGCCCTGTGCGGGGTTACCAAGAGACCCAGTACTTC.